This T cell receptor beta chain appears in the sequencing data of a study of shared clonotypes between healthy human individuals. This CDR3 contains 18 residues. Details on this clone: Its target is not known.

Using immunoSEQ multiplex PCR, the repertoire was profiled, and TCRdb retains in-frame clones only, with some absent. The sample records fewer than 3 million clones, about nine tenths being singletons. Overall study findings and caveats: The study found roughly 5% of naive CD4 clonotypes shared across a few donors. Relative to clonotypes present in all four donors, those not shared had lower generation probabilities.

The healthy adult donors were HIV-negative and reported no recent acute infections or vaccinations. Each sample came from a Caucasian adult donor living in Nashville, Tennessee. Sequenced input: naive CD4+ T cells from PBMCs. The subset is: CD45RA+ positively selected. The receptor's source is a man aged 18 to 30 in good health. Some clones in this sample may be carry-over from other donors' samples. The J gene is TRBJ2-6, the V gene TRBV12-2. TRBV12-2 is listed as a pseudogene. CDR3 protein: CASRVTASTQSRANVLTF. CDR3 coding DNA: TGTGCAAGTCGCGTGACCGCCTCCACACAAAGTCGGGCCAACGTCCTGACTTTC.